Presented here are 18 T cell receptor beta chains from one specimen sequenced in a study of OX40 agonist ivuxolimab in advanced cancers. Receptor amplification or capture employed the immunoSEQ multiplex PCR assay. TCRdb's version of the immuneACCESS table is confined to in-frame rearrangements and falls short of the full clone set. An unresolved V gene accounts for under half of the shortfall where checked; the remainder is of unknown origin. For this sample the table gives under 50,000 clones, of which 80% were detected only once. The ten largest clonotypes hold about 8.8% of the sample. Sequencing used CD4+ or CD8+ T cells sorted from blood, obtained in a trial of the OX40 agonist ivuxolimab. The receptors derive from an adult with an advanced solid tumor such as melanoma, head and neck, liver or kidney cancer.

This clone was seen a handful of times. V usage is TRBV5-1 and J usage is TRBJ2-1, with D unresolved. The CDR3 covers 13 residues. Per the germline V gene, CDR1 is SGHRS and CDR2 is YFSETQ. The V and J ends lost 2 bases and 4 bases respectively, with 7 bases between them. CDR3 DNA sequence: TGCGCCAGCAGCTTTGACGGATACAATGAGCAGTTCTTC. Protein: CASSFDGYNEQFF.

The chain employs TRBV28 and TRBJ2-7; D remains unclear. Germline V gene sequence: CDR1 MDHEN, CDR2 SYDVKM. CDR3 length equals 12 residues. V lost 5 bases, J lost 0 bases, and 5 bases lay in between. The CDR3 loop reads CASSPDSYEQYF. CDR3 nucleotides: TGTGCCAGCAGTCCCGACTCCTACGAGCAGTACTTC.

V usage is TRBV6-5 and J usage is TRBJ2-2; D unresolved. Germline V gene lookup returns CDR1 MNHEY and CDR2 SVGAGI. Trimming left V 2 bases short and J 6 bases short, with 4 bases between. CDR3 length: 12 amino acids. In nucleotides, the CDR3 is TGTGCCAGCAGTTACGGAGCCGGGGAGCTGTTTTTT. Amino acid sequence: CASSYGAGELFF.

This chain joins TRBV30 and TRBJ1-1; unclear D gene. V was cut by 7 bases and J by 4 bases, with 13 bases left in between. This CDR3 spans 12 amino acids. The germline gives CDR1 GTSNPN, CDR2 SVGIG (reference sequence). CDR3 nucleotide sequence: TGTGCCTCACGAAGAACTTCCACTGAAGCTTTCTTT. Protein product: CASRRTSTEAFF.

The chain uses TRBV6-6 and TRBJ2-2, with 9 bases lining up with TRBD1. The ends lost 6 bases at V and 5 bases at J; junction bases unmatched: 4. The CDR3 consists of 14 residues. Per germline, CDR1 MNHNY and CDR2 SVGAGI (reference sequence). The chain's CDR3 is CASRGTGRTGELFF. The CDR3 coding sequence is TGTGCCAGCAGGGGGACAGGGCGAACCGGGGAGCTGTTTTTT.

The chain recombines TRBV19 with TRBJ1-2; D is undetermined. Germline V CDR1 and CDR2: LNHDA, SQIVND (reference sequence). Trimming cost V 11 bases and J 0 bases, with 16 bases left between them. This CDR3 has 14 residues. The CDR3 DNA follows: TGTGCCGTTGGGCCTCGGACGGCTAACTATGGCTACACCTTC. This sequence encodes CAVGPRTANYGYTF.

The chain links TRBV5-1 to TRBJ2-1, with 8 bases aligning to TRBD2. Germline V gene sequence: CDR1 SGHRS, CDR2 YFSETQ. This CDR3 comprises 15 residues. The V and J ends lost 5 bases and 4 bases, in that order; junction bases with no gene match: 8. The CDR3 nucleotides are TGCGCCAGCAGACCCGCGGGAGGTTCTTACAATGAGCAGTTCTTC. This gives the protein CASRPAGGSYNEQFF.

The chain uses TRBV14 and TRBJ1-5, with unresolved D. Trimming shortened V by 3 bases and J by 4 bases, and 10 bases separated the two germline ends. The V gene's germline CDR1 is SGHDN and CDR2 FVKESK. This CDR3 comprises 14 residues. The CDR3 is CASSQVGPNQPQHF. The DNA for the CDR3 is TGTGCCAGCAGCCAGGTTGGACCTAATCAGCCCCAGCATTTT.

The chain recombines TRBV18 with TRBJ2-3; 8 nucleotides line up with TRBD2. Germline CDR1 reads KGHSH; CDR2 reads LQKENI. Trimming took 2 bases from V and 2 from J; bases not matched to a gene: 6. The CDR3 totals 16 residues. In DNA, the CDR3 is TGTGCCAGCTCACCAGGGCTAGCGGGCTCCACAGATACGCAGTATTTT. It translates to CASSPGLAGSTDTQYF.

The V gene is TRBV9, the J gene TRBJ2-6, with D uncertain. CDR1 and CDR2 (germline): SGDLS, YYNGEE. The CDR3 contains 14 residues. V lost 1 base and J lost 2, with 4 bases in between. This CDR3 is CASSVRPGANVLTF. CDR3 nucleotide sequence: TGTGCCAGCAGCGTAAGGCCTGGGGCCAACGTCCTGACTTTC.

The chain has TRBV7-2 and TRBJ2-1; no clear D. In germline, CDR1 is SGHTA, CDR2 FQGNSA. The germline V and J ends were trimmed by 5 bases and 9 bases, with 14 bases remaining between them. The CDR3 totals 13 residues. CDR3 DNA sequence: TGTGCCAGCAGCGGTAGGGTGAGCCGTGAGCAGTTCTTC. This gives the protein CASSGRVSREQFF.

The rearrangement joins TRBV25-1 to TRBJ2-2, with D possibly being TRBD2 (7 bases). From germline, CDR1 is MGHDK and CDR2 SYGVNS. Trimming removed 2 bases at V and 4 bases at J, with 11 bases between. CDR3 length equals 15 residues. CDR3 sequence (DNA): TGTGCCAGCAGTGAAGGGGGGGCCAGCACCGGGGAGCTGTTTTTT. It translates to CASSEGGASTGELFF.

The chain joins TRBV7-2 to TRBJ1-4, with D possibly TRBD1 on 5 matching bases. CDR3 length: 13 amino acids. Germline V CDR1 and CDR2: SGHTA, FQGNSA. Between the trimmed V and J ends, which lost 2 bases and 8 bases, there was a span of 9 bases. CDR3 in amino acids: CASSLRTSEKLFF. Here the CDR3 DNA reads TGTGCCAGCAGCTTAAGGACAAGCGAAAAACTGTTTTTT.

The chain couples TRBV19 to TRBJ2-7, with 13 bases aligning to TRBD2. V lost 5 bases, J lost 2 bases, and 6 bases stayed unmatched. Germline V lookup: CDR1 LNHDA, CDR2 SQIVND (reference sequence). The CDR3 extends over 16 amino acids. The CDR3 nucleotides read TGTGCCAGTAGTCCTCGGACTAGCGGGAGAACCTACGAGCAGTACTTC. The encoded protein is CASSPRTSGRTYEQYF.

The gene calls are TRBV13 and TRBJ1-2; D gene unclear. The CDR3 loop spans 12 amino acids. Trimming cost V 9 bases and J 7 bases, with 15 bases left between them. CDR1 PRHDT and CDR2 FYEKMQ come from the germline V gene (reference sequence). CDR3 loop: CASSQVYTGYTF. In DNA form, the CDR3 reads TGTGCCAGTTCCCAGGTTTACACTGGCTACACCTTC.

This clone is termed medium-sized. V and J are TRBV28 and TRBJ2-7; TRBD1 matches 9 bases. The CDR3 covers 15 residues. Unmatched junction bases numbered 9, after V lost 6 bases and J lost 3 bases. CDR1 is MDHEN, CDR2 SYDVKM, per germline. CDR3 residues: CASSLGQGLIYEQYF. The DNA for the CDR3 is TGTGCCAGCAGCTTGGGACAGGGCCTAATCTACGAGCAGTACTTC.

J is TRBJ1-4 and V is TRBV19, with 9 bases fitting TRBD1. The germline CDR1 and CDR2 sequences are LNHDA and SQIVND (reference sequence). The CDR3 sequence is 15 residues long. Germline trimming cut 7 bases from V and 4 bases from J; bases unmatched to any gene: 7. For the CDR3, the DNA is TGTGCCAGTAAAGACAGGGGGATCGGTAATGAAAAACTGTTTTTT. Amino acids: CASKDRGIGNEKLFF. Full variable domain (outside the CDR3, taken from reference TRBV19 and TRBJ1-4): DGGITQSPKYLFRKEGQNVTLSCEQNLNHDAMYWYRQDPGQGLRLIYYSQIVNDFQKGDIAEGYSVSREKKESFPLTVTSAQKNPTAFYLCASKDRGIGNEKLFFGSGTQLSVL.

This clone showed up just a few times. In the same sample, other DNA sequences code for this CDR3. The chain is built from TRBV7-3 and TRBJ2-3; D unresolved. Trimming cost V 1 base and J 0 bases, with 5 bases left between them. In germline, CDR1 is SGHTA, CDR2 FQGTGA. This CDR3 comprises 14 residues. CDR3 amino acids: CASSLSGSTDTQYF. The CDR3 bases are TGTGCCAGCAGCTTAAGTGGAAGCACAGATACGCAGTATTTT.